A single T cell receptor (beta chain) is shown here with its context. There are a few counts of this clone. Its antigen has not been determined. Within one base of it there is no much larger clone, and no base qualities were kept. The entire isolated RNA was reverse transcribed using the High Capacity cDNA Reverse Transcription Kit, and thus expressed TCRB transcripts were sequenced. Deep immunoSEQ sequencing was performed on naive, central memory and regulatory T cell samples, with an average of around 3.4 million total reads per sample. After sorted cells were lysed in RLT buffer, RNA was extracted with DNase-treated RNeasy Micro or Mini kits, with the choice depending on cell number. Each cell subset was processed on its own to prevent cross-contamination, while patient and healthy donor samples were processed together. Using the immunoSEQ multiplex PCR, TCRB sequences were amplified from cDNA into 87-bp fragments spanning the CDR3 region. Amplicons were sequenced on the Illumina HiSeq platform. Per the authors' processing: PCR bias was computationally corrected using synthetic template baselines, reads within Hamming distance 2 were collapsed, and singletons that could not be merged were discarded. By aligning reads against IMGT, V, D and J genes, CDR3 length, and insertions or deletions at six rearrangement sites were assigned. Within each subset, clonotype counts were normalized to sorted cell number, and only after that were true diversity and Gini coefficients computed with the tcR R package. The overlap coefficient, calculated on TCRB nucleotide sequences, was used to quantify repertoire sharing. Out-of-frame TCRB sequences from naive cells were analyzed as a proxy for the pre-selection repertoire. Not all clones reach the TCRdb copy of this immuneACCESS table, which keeps in-frame sequences only. Checked studies attribute under half of the gap to unresolved V genes and leave the rest unexplained. Clone size and the V and J calls come from that table; the DNA yielded D and trimming. The sample yields roughly 230,000 clones; around 9.6% were counted once. The ten largest clonotypes hold about 0.03% of the sample.

Each donor gave one peripheral blood draw, roughly 120 mL on average, collected into heparinised tubes. Using a panel that included CD45RO, CCR7, CD25, CD127, CD95 and CD27, naive, central memory, regulatory and stem cell-like memory CD4+ T cells were sorted on a BD FACSAria II. Every sorted population had a purity above 95%. PBMCs were isolated right away by Lymphoprep density gradient centrifugation and were stained directly, without culture. To minimize batch effects, samples were stained and sorted in pairs, one healthy donor with one patient per experiment. V is shortened by 4 bases, J by 4 bases, and the region joining them spans 11 bases. In the germline V gene (reference sequence), CDR1 corresponds to LNHDA and CDR2 to SQIVND. There are 14 amino acids in the CDR3, from cysteine to phenylalanine inclusive. The kept DNA is CDR3 alone, 42 bases in frame from the first base. The entry originates in a study of beta chain features in type 1 diabetes (dated by TCRdb to 2017 to 2018). For context, the study as a whole: No differences in mean age, gender distribution, total cell number or subset yield were found between patients and healthy donors. In the study, recently diagnosed type 1 diabetes patients and matched healthy donors were compared on the TCRB repertoires of their sorted circulating CD4+ T cell subsets. A total of some 100,000,000 sorted cells were examined across all samples, and a strong correlation was observed between cell number per subset and RNA yield. Regulatory and stem cell-like memory subsets were isolated from only 8 patients and roughly eight healthy donors, whereas naive and central memory subsets came from all 30 or so donors. General findings and caveats noted by the study authors: HLA sub-analyses involved small numbers of individuals, so any influence of HLA type on TCRB rearrangement remained unresolved. At VDJ recombination sites, type 1 diabetes patients had fewer insertions and more deleted nucleotides, which implies abnormalities in thymic rearrangement. PCR might favor shorter templates, but patient and control samples were amplified and corrected together, so any skew would affect both groups equally. A moderate but significant shortening of TCRB CDR3 length was observed in type 1 diabetes patients in all four CD4+ subsets. Naive, central memory and regulatory TCRB repertoires appeared to be more alike among patients than among healthy donors. Sequencing cDNA rather than genomic DNA could over-represent highly expressing activated cells, although activation and CD3 levels did not differ between groups.

Sequenced input: naive CD4+ T cells from blood. This specimen's cell subset or site label, interpreted: true naive CD4+ T cells. This clonotype was sampled from a woman aged 18-29 years in good health. This chain joins TRBV19 to TRBJ2-1, with TRBD2 as a weak D call on 5 bases. The DNA sequence is as follows: TGTGCCAGTAGTAGCACGGGGTTATACAATGAGCAGTTCTTC. It codes for CASSSTGLYNEQFF.